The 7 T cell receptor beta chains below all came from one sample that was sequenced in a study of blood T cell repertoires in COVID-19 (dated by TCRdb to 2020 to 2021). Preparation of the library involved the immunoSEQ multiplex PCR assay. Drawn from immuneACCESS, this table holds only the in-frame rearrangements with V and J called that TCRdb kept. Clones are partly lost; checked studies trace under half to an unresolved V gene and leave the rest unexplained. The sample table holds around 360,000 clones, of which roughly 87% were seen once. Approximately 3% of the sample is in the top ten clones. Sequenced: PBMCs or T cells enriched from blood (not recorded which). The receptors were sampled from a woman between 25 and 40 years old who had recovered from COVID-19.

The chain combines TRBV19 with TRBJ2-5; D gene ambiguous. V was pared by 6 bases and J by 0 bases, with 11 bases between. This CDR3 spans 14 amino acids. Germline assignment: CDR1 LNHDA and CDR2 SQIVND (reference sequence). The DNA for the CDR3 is TGTGCCAGTAGGGGCACTTGGTACCAAGAGACCCAGTACTTC. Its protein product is CASRGTWYQETQYF.

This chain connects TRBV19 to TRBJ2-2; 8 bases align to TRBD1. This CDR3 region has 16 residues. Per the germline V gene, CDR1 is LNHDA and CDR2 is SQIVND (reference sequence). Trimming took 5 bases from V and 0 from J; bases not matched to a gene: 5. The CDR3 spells CASSFQGAANTGELFF. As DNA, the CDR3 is TGTGCCAGTAGTTTCCAGGGGGCTGCGAACACCGGGGAGCTGTTTTTT. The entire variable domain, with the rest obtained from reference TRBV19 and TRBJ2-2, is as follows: DGGITQSPKYLFRKEGQNVTLSCEQNLNHDAMYWYRQDPGQGLRLIYYSQIVNDFQKGDIAEGYSVSREKKESFPLTVTSAQKNPTAFYLCASSFQGAANTGELFFGEGSRLTVL.

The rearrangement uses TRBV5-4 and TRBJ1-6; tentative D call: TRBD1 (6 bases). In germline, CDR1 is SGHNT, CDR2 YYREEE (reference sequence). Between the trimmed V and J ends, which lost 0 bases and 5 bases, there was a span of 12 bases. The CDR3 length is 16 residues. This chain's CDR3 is CASSLGGPGDNSPLHF. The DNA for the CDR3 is TGTGCCAGCAGCTTGGGTGGCCCAGGGGATAATTCACCCCTCCACTTT.

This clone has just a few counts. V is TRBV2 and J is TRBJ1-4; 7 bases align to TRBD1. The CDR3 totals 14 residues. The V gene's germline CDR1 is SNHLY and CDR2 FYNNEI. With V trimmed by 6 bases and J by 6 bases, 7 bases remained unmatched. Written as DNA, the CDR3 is TGTGCCAGCAGGACACAGGGGTGGGATGAAAAACTGTTTTTT. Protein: CASRTQGWDEKLFF.

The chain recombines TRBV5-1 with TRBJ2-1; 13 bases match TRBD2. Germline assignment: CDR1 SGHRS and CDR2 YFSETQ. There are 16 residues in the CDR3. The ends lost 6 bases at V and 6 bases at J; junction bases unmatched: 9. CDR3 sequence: CASNSGTSGTVNEQFF. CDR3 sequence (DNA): TGCGCCAGCAATAGCGGGACTAGCGGGACTGTCAATGAGCAGTTCTTC.

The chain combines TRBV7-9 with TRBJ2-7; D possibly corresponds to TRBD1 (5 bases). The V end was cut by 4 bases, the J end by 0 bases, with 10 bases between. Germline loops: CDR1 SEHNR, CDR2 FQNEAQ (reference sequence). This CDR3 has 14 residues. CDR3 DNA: TGTGCCAGCAGCTGGTTGACAGCCTCCTACGAGCAGTACTTC. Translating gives CASSWLTASYEQYF.

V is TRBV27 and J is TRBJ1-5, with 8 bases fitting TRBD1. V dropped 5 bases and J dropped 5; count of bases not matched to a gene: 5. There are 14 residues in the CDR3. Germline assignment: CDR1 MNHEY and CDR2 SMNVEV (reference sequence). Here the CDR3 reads CASSPQGADQPQHF. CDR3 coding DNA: TGTGCCAGCAGTCCTCAGGGGGCCGATCAGCCCCAGCATTTT.